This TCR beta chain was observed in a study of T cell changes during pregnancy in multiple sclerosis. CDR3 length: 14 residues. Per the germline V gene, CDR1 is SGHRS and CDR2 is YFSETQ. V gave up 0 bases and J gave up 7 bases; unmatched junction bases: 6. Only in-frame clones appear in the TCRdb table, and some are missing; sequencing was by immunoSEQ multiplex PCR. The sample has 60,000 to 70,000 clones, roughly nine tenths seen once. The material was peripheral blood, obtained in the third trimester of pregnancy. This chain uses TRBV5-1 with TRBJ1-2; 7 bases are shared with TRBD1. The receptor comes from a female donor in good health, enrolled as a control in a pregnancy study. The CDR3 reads CASSLGTGNRGYTF. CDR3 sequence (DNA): TGCGCCAGCAGCTTGGGGACAGGAAATCGTGGCTACACCTTC.